The clone carrying this T cell receptor beta chain was seen repeatedly, ten times or more. Diagnosis rested on symptoms, serum thyroxine and TRAb, thyroid ultrasound, and orbital computed tomography. This entry comes from a study of T cells in Graves' hyperthyroidism and ophthalmopathy. The CDR3 runs to 16 residues. Germline CDR1 LNHNV, CDR2 YYDKDF (reference sequence). V was clipped by 0 bases and J by 5 bases, with 14 bases between them. RNA transcripts were the template for amplifying TCR beta CDR3 regions. The TCR CDR3 was amplified in a first-round RT-PCR using the HTBI primer set. TCRdb recomputed calls from the multiplex PCR reads with MiXCR, one row per CDR3 protein. The data contain 280,000 or so distinct CDR3 sequences, roughly 15% of them singletons.

The sequencing input was blood. The sequence was collected from a woman between 50 and 59 years old with Graves' hyperthyroidism that later progressed to Graves' ophthalmopathy. The rearrangement joins TRBV15 to TRBJ2-1; possible D gene TRBD2, 5 bases. The CDR3 region is CATSRDWVALDNEQFF. CDR3 in DNA: TGTGCCACCAGCAGAGATTGGGTGGCACTAGACAATGAGCAGTTCTTC.